Listed below are T cell receptor beta chains from one sample, sequenced in a study of T cell responses to AZD1222 COVID-19 vaccine. Clones were read by immunoSEQ multiplex PCR, and TCRdb kept only the in-frame ones, dropping some. Seen here are some 130,000 clones, about 90% observed once, and the top ten hold 4.5% to 6.5%. Specimen: peripheral blood, collected on day 0 of AZD1222 vaccination. These receptors originate from an adult in good health. CDR3s include the opening cysteine and the closing phenylalanine or tryptophan. The D gene is left open where the match is weak. A row's size may be missing; if present it is once, few, many or a size class.

j_call v_call d_call clone_size cdr3_aa cdr3_nt
TRBJ2-1 TRBV30 TRBD2 . CAWSVRGLASNEQFF TGTGCCTGGAGTGTACGTGGACTAGCGTCCAATGAGCAGTTCTTC
TRBJ2-2 TRBV9 TRBD1 . CASSVATGGTGELFF TGTGCCAGCAGCGTAGCGACAGGGGGCACCGGGGAGCTGTTTTTT
TRBJ2-3 TRBV7-2 . once CASSAQDTQYF TGTGCCAGCAGCGCTCAGGATACGCAGTATTTT
TRBJ1-1 TRBV27 . . CASSLSGDTEAFF TGTGCCAGCAGTTTATCAGGGGACACTGAAGCTTTCTTT
TRBJ1-1 TRBV14 . . CASSQVRGYTEAFF TGTGCCAGCAGCCAAGTCCGGGGATACACTGAAGCTTTCTTT
TRBJ1-1 TRBV6-5 . . CASSYSGVLLAEAFF TGTGCCAGCAGTTACTCTGGGGTCCTCCTAGCTGAAGCTTTCTTT
TRBJ2-7 TRBV27 TRBD2 . CASSSLAGIREQYF TGTGCCAGTTCTTCACTAGCGGGTATAAGGGAGCAGTACTTC
TRBJ1-3 TRBV27 . . CASSPGISGNTIYF TGTGCCAGCAGTCCCGGGATATCTGGAAACACCATATATTTT
TRBJ1-3 TRBV24-1 . medium-sized CATSPRGENTIYF TGTGCCACCAGTCCCCGGGGAGAAAACACCATATATTTT
TRBJ1-2 TRBV4-2 . . CASSQDRGGSGYTF TGTGCCAGCAGCCAAGACAGGGGAGGGAGTGGCTACACCTTC
TRBJ2-3 TRBV5-4 . . CASSEEPPDTQYF TGTGCCAGCAGCGAGGAACCTCCGGATACGCAGTATTTT
TRBJ2-5 TRBV7-8 . . CASSLAYRVKQETQYF TGTGCCAGCAGCTTAGCGTATAGGGTGAAGCAAGAGACCCAGTACTTC
TRBJ1-2 TRBV4-1 . . CASSQVGRGSYYGYTF TGCGCCAGCAGCCAAGTGGGCAGGGGTTCTTATTATGGCTACACCTTC
TRBJ1-3 TRBV7-9 . few CASSFGPASGNTIYF TGTGCCAGCAGCTTTGGCCCCGCCTCTGGAAACACCATATATTTT
TRBJ1-2 TRBV11-2 . . CASREGRGRVNYGYTF TGTGCCAGCAGAGAAGGGCGGGGGCGCGTGAACTATGGCTACACCTTC
TRBJ1-1 TRBV10-3 . . CAIRRGGTEAFF TGTGCCATCAGGCGTGGGGGCACTGAAGCTTTCTTT
TRBJ1-2 TRBV6-6 . . CASSFPEGSNYGYTF TGTGCCAGCAGTTTCCCGGAGGGCTCTAACTATGGCTACACCTTC
TRBJ2-3 TRBV6-2/TRBV6-3 . . CASSYEAGGDTQYF TGTGCCAGCAGTTACGAGGCAGGGGGGGATACGCAGTATTTT
TRBJ1-3 TRBV27 TRBD1 once CASSPQGATGNTIYF TGTGCCAGCAGTCCACAGGGGGCAACTGGAAACACCATATATTTT
TRBJ1-3 TRBV3-1/TRBV3-2 . . CASSQDQGIHQAGNTIYF TGTGCCAGCAGCCAAGATCAGGGGATCCATCAGGCAGGAAACACCATATATTTT
TRBJ2-5 TRBV6-2/TRBV6-3 . . CASSYTQETQYF TGTGCCAGCAGTTACACCCAAGAGACCCAGTACTTC
TRBJ2-7 TRBV14 . . CASSQDRIRAYEQYF TGTGCCAGCAGCCAAGATAGGATCCGCGCCTACGAGCAGTACTTC
TRBJ1-2 TRBV2 . . CASSPPGVRTANYGYTF TGTGCCAGCAGCCCCCCAGGTGTACGGACAGCTAACTATGGCTACACCTTC
TRBJ2-1 TRBV13 TRBD1 . CASSLGTGGEQFF TGTGCCAGCAGCTTAGGGACAGGGGGCGAGCAGTTCTTC
TRBJ2-7 TRBV29-1 . . CSVRSRDSSYEQYF TGCAGCGTTCGCAGCCGGGACTCCTCCTACGAGCAGTACTTC
TRBJ1-2 TRBV11-3 . . CASSLDLQWERTDYGYTF TGTGCCAGCAGCTTAGATTTACAGTGGGAGAGAACGGATTATGGCTACACCTTC
TRBJ1-2 TRBV2 . . CASSELGSYNYGYTF TGTGCCAGCAGTGAATTAGGCAGCTATAACTATGGCTACACCTTC
TRBJ2-3 TRBV25-1 . . CASTEQGLDTQYF TGTGCCAGCACCGAACAGGGTCTGGATACGCAGTATTTT
TRBJ2-5 TRBV11-3 . . CASSLWTETQYF TGTGCCAGCAGCTTATGGACAGAGACCCAGTACTTC
TRBJ1-1 TRBV27 . . CASKDNLNTEAFF TGTGCCAGCAAGGACAATTTGAACACTGAAGCTTTCTTT
TRBJ1-6 TRBV30 . once CAGNREGSYNSPLHF TGTGCCGGAAACAGGGAAGGGTCCTATAATTCACCCCTCCACTTT
TRBJ1-1 TRBV4-1 TRBD1 . CASSQVTGLNTEAFF TGCGCCAGCAGCCAAGTGACAGGGTTGAACACTGAAGCTTTCTTT
TRBJ2-1 TRBV24-1 . . CATSEPTLGGHNEQFF TGTGCCACCAGTGAGCCGACCTTAGGGGGTCACAATGAGCAGTTCTTC
TRBJ1-1 TRBV24-1 . . CATSEGTEAFF TGTGCCACCAGCGAAGGTACTGAAGCTTTCTTT
TRBJ1-1 TRBV13 . . CASSSTANTEAFF TGTGCCAGCAGCTCGACAGCGAACACTGAAGCTTTCTTT
TRBJ1-2 TRBV27 TRBD1 . CASSGGTDGYTF TGTGCCAGCAGTGGTGGGACAGATGGCTACACCTTC
TRBJ1-5 TRBV21-1 . . CASSKVNRGDQPQHF TGTGCCAGCAGCAAAGTAAACCGGGGGGATCAGCCCCAGCATTTT
TRBJ1-6 TRBV7-2 . once CASGNLLNSPLHF TGTGCCAGCGGTAACCTTCTTAATTCACCCCTCCACTTT
TRBJ2-7 TRBV27 . . CASSLRPFTGLGEQYF TGTGCCAGCAGTTTACGGCCCTTCACAGGGTTAGGGGAGCAGTACTTC
TRBJ2-1 TRBV24-1 . . CATSDPDRYYNEQFF TGTGCCACCAGTGACCCCGACAGGTACTACAATGAGCAGTTCTTC
TRBJ1-2 TRBV7-6 TRBD1 once CASSNSAGGLGYTF TGTGCCAGCAGCAATTCGGCAGGGGGCTTGGGCTACACCTTC
TRBJ1-1 TRBV12-3/TRBV12-4 . . CASSLALESEAFF TGTGCCAGCAGTTTAGCATTGGAAAGCGAAGCTTTCTTT
TRBJ1-5 TRBV6-1 . . CASSDGYQGYQPQHF TGTGCCAGCAGTGACGGTTATCAAGGGTATCAGCCCCAGCATTTT
TRBJ2-7 TRBV4-1 TRBD1 . CASSLGQVPYEQYF TGCGCCAGCAGCCTAGGACAGGTCCCCTACGAGCAGTACTTC
TRBJ1-5 TRBV28 . . CASGGTFSNQPQHF TGTGCCAGCGGAGGGACATTTAGCAATCAGCCCCAGCATTTT
TRBJ1-5 TRBV29-1 . . CSVRGRSNQPQHF TGCAGCGTTCGGGGTCGCAGCAATCAGCCCCAGCATTTT
TRBJ2-1 TRBV27 . . CASSLWLASIGNEQFF TGTGCCAGCAGTTTATGGCTAGCATCTATCGGCAATGAGCAGTTCTTC
TRBJ1-5 TRBV18 . . CASSPEISDSNQPQHF TGTGCCAGCTCACCCGAGATAAGTGATAGCAATCAGCCCCAGCATTTT
TRBJ2-5 TRBV7-2 . few CASRRSAGTEETQYF TGTGCCAGCAGACGTAGTGCGGGGACAGAGGAGACCCAGTACTTC
TRBJ2-3 TRBV6-4 . . CASSDGTTDTQYF TGTGCCAGCAGTGACGGAACCACAGATACGCAGTATTTT
TRBJ2-3 TRBV12-3/TRBV12-4 TRBD2 . CASSRDYTDTQYF TGTGCCAGCAGTCGGGACTACACAGATACGCAGTATTTT
TRBJ1-6 TRBV18 . . CASSPLRRTRGDSPLHF TGTGCCAGCTCACCTCTCAGACGGACCCGGGGGGATTCACCCCTCCACTTT
TRBJ1-2 TRBV30 TRBD1 few CAWGRDRPMRYTF TGTGCCTGGGGCCGGGACAGACCCATGAGGTACACCTTC
TRBJ2-1 TRBV27 TRBD1 . CASSFDGTADEQFF TGTGCCAGCAGTTTCGACGGGACAGCTGATGAGCAGTTCTTC
TRBJ1-2 TRBV27 . . CASSLSRESGYTF TGTGCCAGCAGTTTATCCAGGGAATCAGGCTACACCTTC